This TCR beta chain was found in a study of T cell responses to AZD1222 COVID-19 vaccine. Study-wide points: Spike as a whole was targeted by vaccine-associated CD4 TCRs, dominant at 160-218 and 743-854. The donor group comprised mostly white British people and more females; the analysis possibly underestimated clonal diversity.

Timing groups of about 4 and about 12 weeks for second doses were pooled. Sequenced by immunoSEQ multiplex PCR; TCRdb stores in-frame clones only, minus some. The table lists over 110,000 clones, around 94% of them singletons. As to this clone: Its antigen is not known.

This specimen was peripheral blood, taken 28 days after the second AZD1222 dose. This sequence was found in an adult who received the AZD1222 COVID-19 vaccine.

The CDR3: CASSDTDYGYTF. The CDR3 DNA is TGTGCCAGCTCCGACACCGACTATGGCTACACCTTC. J is TRBJ1-2 and V is TRBV12-3 or TRBV12-4, with no clear D. V was trimmed by 8 bases and J by 3 bases, leaving 10 bases between them. This CDR3 region has 12 residues.